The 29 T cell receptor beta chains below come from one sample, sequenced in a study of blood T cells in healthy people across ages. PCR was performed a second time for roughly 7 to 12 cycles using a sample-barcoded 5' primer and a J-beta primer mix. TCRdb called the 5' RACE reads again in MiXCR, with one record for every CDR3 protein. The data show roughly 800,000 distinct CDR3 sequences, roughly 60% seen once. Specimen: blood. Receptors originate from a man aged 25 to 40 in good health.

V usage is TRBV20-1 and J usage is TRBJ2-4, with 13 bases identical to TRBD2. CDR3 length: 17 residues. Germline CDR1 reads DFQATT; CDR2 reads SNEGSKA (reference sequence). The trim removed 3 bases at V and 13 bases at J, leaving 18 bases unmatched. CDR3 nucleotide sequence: TGCAGTGCTAGGGACCAACGACTAGCGGGAGGATTGAATGAGCAGTACTTC. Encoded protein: CSARDQRLAGGLNEQYF.

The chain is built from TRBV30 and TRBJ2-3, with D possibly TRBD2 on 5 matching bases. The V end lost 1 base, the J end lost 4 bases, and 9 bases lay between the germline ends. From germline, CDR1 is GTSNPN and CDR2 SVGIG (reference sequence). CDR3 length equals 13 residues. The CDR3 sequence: CAWSERAADTQYF. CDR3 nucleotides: TGTGCCTGGAGTGAGAGAGCGGCAGATACGCAGTATTTT.

CDR3 protein: CASAGGEETQYF. The CDR3 coding sequence is TGTGCCAGCGCGGGAGGTGAAGAGACCCAGTACTTC. This chain links TRBV7-2 with TRBJ2-5, with 8 bases identical to TRBD2. The CDR3 is 12 residues long. The J segment lost 3 bases and the V segment lost 8 bases, leaving 2 bases of the junction unmatched. CDR1 and CDR2 from the germline V gene are SGHTA and FQGNSA.

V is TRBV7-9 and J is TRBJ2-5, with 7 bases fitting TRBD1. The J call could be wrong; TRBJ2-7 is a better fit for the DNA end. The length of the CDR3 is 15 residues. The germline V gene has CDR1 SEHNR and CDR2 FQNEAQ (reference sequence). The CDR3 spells CASSLGDSLYYEQYF. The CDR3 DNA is TGTGCCAGCAGCCTCGGGGACAGTCTATACTACGAGCAGTACTTC.

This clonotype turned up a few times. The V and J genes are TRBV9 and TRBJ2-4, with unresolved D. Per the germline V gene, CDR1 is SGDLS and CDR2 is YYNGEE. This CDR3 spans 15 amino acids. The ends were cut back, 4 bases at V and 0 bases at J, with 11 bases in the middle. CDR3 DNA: TGTGCCAGCAGCCCAACATCACTAGCCAAAAACATTCAGTACTTC. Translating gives CASSPTSLAKNIQYF. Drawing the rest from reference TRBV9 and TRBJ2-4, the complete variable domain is DSGVTQTPKHLITATGQRVTLRCSPRSGDLSVYWYQQSLDQGLQFLIQYYNGEERAKGNILERFSAQQFPDLHSELNLSSLELGDSALYFCASSPTSLAKNIQYFGAGTRLSVL.

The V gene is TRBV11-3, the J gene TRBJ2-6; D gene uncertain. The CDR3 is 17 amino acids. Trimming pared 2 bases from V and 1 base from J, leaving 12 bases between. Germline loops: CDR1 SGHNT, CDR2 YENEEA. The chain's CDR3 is CASSLTNSLSGANVLTF. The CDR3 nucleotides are TGTGCCAGCAGCTTAACGAACAGCCTTTCTGGGGCCAACGTCCTGACTTTC.

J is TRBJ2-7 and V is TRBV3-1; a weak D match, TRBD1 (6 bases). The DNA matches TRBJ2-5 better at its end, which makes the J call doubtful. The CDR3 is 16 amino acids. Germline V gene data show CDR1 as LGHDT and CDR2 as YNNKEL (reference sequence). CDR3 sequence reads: CASSQSASLLQGTQYF. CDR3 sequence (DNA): TGTGCCAGCAGCCAATCCGCGTCTCTTCTACAGGGGACCCAGTACTTC.

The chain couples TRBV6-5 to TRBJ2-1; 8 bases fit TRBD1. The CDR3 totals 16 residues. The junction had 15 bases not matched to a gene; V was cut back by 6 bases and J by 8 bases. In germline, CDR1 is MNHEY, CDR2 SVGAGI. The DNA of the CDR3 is TGTGCCAGCAGCCGGGGAACAGGGGGTGTAGGAGATGAGCAGTTCTTC. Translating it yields CASSRGTGGVGDEQFF.

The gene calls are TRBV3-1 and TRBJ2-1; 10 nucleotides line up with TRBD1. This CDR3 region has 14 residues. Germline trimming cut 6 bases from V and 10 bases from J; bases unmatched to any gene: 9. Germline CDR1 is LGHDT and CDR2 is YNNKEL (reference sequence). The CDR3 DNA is TGTGCCAGCAGTCGCCGGGACAGGGGTTCCGAGCAGTTCTTC. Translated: CASSRRDRGSEQFF.

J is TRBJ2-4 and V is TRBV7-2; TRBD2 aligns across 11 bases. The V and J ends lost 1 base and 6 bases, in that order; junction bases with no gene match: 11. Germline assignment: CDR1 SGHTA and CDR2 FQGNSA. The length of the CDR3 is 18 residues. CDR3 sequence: CASSLEFSGGGGGNIQYF. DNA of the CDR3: TGTGCCAGCAGCTTAGAGTTTAGCGGGGGGGGCGGGGGAAACATTCAGTACTTC.

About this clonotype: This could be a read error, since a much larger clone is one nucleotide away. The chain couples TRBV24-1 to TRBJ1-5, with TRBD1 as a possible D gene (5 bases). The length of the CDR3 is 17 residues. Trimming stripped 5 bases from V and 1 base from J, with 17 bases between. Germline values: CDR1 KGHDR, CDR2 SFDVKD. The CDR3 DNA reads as TGTGCCACCAGTGGTTCCGAGACAGACTTAAGCAATCAGCCCCAGCATTTT. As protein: CATSGSETDLSNQPQHF.

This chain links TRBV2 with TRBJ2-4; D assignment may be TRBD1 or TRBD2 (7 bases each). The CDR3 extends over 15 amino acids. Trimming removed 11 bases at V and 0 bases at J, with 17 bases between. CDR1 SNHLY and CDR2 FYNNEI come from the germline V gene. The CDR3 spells CAARGGGTAKNIQYF. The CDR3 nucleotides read TGTGCCGCCAGGGGAGGGGGCACAGCCAAAAACATTCAGTACTTC.

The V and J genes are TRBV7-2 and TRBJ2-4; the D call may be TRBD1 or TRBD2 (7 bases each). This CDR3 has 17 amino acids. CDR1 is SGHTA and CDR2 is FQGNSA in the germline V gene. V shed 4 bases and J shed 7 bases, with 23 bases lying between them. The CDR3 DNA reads TGTGCCAGCAGCTCCCCAACTGGGAGGGCCAGGGGGAACATTCAGTACTTC. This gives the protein CASSSPTGRARGNIQYF.

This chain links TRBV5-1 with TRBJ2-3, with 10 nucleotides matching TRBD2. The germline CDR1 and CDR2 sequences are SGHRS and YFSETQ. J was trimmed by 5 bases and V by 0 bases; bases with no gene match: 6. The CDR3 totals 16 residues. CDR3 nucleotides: TGCGCCAGCAGCTTGGGGCTAGCGGGGGAGGTAGATACGCAGTATTTT. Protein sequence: CASSLGLAGEVDTQYF.

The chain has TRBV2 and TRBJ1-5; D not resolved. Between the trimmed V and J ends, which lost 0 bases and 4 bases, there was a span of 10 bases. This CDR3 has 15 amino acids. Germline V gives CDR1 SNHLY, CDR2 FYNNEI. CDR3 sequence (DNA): TGTGCCAGCAGTGAAGCGGGTAGTGGGAATCAGCCCCAGCATTTT. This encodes CASSEAGSGNQPQHF.

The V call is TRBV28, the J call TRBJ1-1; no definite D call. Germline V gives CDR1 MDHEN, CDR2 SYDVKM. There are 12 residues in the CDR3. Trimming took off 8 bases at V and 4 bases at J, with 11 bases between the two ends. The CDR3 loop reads CASRLSGTEAFF. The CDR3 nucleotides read TGTGCCAGCCGGTTGAGCGGCACTGAAGCTTTCTTT.

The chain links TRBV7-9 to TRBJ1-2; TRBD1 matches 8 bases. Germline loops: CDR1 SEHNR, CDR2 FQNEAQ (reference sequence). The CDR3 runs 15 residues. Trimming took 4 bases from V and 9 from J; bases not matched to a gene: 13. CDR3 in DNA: TGTGCCAGCAGCTCCGAGACAGGGGACCGATATAGCTACACCTTC. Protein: CASSSETGDRYSYTF.

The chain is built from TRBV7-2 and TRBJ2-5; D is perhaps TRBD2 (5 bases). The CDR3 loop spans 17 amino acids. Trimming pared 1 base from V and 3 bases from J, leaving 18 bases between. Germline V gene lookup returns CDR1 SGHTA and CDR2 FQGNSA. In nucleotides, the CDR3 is TGTGCCAGCAGCTTAGGACGGGATTGGTCCATTAAAGAGACCCAGTACTTC. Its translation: CASSLGRDWSIKETQYF.

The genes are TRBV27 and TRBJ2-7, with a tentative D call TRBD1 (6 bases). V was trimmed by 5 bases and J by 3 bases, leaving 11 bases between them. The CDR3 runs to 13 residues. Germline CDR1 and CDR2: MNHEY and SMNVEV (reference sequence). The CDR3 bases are TGTGCCAGCAGTCCCAGGGGCTTCTACGAGCAGTACTTC. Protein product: CASSPRGFYEQYF.

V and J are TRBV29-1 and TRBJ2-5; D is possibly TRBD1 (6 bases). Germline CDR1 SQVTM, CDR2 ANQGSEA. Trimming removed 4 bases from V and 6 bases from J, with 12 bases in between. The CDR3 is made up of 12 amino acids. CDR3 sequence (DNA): TGCAGCGTTGTTCAGGGGCAAAAGACCCAGTACTTC. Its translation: CSVVQGQKTQYF.

The CDR3 spells CASTGRTEAFF. In nucleotides, the CDR3 is TGTGCCTCCACTGGGAGGACTGAAGCTTTCTTT. The rearrangement uses TRBV12-3 or TRBV12-4 and TRBJ1-1; D call uncertain. The CDR3 spans 11 residues. Trimming removed 11 bases from V and 5 bases from J, with 12 bases in between.

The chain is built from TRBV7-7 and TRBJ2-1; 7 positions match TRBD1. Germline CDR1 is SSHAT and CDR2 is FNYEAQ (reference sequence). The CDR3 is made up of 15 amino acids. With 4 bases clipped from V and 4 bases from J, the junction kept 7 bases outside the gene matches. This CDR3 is CASSSAGTEYNEQFF. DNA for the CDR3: TGTGCCAGCAGCTCCGCCGGGACAGAATACAATGAGCAGTTCTTC.

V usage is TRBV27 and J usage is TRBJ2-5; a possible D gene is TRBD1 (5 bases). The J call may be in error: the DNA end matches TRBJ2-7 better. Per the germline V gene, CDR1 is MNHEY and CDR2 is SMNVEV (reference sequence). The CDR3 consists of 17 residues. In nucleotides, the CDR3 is TGTGCCAGCAGTTTCTTCTTAAGATCCCGCGCAGGGTACGAGCAGTACTTC. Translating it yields CASSFFLRSRAGYEQYF.

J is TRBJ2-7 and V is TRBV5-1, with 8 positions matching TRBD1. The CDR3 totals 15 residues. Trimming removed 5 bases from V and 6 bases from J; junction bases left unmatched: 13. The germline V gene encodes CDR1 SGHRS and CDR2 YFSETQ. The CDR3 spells CASRFFPGGAGEQYF. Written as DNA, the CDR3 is TGCGCCAGCAGATTTTTTCCAGGGGGCGCCGGCGAGCAGTACTTC.

In DNA, the CDR3 is TGCAGTGCTAGAGTCCCGGGACTAGCGGGAGGGCCCAGAGATACGCAGTATTTT. As protein: CSARVPGLAGGPRDTQYF. The chain recombines TRBV20-1 with TRBJ2-3; TRBD2 aligns across 16 bases. CDR3 size: 18 residues. Germline-derived CDR1 and CDR2 are DFQATT and SNEGSKA (reference sequence). V trimming: 1 base; J trimming: 5 bases; junction bases outside the gene matches: 9.

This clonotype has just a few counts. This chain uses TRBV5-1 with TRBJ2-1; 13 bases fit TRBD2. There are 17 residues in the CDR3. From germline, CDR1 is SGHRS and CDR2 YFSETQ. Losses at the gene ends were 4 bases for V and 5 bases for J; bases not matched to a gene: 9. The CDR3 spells CASSTRTSGGGNNEQFF. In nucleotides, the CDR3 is TGCGCCAGCAGCACCCGGACTAGCGGGGGAGGGAACAATGAGCAGTTCTTC.

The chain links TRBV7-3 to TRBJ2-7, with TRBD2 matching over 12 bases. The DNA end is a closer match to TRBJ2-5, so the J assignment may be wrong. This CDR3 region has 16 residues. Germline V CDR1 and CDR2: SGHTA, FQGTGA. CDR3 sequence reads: CASSPSGRAIQETQYF. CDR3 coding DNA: TGTGCCAGCAGCCCTAGCGGGAGGGCGATTCAAGAGACCCAGTACTTC.

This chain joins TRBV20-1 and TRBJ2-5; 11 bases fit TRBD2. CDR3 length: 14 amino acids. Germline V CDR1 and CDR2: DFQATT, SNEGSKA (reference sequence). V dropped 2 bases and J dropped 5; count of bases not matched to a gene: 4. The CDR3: CSARQLAGVETQYF. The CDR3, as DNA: TGCAGTGCTAGACAACTAGCGGGAGTGGAGACCCAGTACTTC.

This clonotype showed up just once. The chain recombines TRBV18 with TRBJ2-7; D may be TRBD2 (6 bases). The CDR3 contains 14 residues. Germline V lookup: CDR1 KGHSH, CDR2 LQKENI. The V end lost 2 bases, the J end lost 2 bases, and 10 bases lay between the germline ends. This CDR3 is CASSPRGLTYEQYF. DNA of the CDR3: TGTGCCAGCTCACCAAGAGGACTAACCTACGAGCAGTACTTC.